These 4 T cell receptor beta chains came from one sample sequenced in a study of T cells in Graves' hyperthyroidism and ophthalmopathy. The investigators amplified TCR beta CDR3 regions from RNA transcripts. The TCR CDR3 first-round RT-PCR relied on the HTBI primer set. MiXCR, applied by TCRdb to the multiplex PCR reads, yields one record per CDR3 protein. Of around 690,000 distinct CDR3 sequences in the sample, about 18% are singletons; the top ten hold roughly a sixth. The sample comprised blood. These receptors originate from a man aged 50-59 years with Graves' hyperthyroidism.

The table lists this clonotype with many counts. V gene TRBV7-2 combines with J gene TRBJ1-4; D is ambiguous. In germline, CDR1 is SGHTA, CDR2 FQGNSA. The CDR3 has 15 residues. V was cut by 1 base and J by 0 bases, with 6 bases left in between. CDR3 nucleotide sequence: TGTGCCAGCAGCTTAGAGTCAACAACTAATGAAAAACTGTTTTTT. Its protein product is CASSLESTTNEKLFF. Filled out from reference TRBV7-2 and TRBJ1-4, the complete variable domain reads GAGVSQSPSNKVTEKGKDVELRCDPISGHTALYWYRQSLGQGLEFLIYFQGNSAPDKSGLPSDRFSAERTGGSVSTLTIQRTQQEDSAVYLCASSLESTTNEKLFFGSGTQLSVL.

The chain combines TRBV7-9 with TRBJ2-1, with TRBD1 matching 11 bases. V lost 6 bases, J lost 9 bases, and 10 bases stayed unmatched. Germline CDR1 reads SEHNR; CDR2 reads FQNEAQ (reference sequence). The CDR3 spans 15 residues. CDR3 in amino acids: CASRAGTGGYAEQFF. CDR3 nucleotides: TGTGCCAGCAGGGCCGGGACAGGGGGTTATGCTGAGCAGTTCTTC.

The sample holds many counts of this clonotype. V is TRBV12-3 or TRBV12-4 and J is TRBJ1-4; weak D call: TRBD1 (6 bases). The CDR3 is 16 amino acids. Trimming removed 2 bases at V and 10 bases at J, with 20 bases between. This chain's CDR3 is CASSLTGMALERKLFF. The CDR3 coding sequence is TGTGCCAGCAGTTTAACAGGGATGGCCTTAGAGCGAAAACTGTTTTTT.

This clonotype was seen a handful of times. The rearrangement uses TRBV30 and TRBJ2-1; 10 bases are a match to TRBD2. Looked up from germline, CDR1 is GTSNPN and CDR2 is SVGIG (reference sequence). The J segment lost 4 bases and the V segment lost 3 bases, leaving 3 bases of the junction unmatched. The CDR3 has 14 residues. CDR3 in amino acids: CAWRLAGPYNEQFF. The CDR3 DNA reads as TGTGCCTGGAGACTAGCGGGACCATACAATGAGCAGTTCTTC.